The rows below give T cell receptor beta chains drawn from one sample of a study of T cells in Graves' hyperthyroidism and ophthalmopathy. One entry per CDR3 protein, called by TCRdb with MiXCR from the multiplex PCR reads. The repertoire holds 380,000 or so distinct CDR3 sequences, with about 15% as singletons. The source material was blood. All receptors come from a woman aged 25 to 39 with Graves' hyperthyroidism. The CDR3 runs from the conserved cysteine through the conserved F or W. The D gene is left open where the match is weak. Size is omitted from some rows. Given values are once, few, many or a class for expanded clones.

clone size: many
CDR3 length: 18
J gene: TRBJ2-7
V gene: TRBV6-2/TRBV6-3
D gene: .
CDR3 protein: CASSAWTSRRVTHYEQYF
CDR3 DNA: TGTGCCAGCAGTGCCTGGACATCTAGGCGGGTCACCCACTACGAGCAGTACTTC

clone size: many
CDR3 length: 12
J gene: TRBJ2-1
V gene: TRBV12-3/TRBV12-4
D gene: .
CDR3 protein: CASSLRDREQFF
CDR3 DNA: TGTGCCAGCAGTTTAAGGGATAGAGAGCAGTTCTTC

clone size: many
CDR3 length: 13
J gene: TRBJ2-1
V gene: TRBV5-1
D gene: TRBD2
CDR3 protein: CASTPTSGDEQFF
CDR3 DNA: TGCGCCAGCACCCCGACTAGCGGTGATGAGCAGTTCTTC

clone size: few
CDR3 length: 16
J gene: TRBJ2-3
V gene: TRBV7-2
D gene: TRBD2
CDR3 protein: CASTMMAGGNRDTQYF
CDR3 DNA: TGTGCCAGCACTATGATGGCGGGAGGGAATAGAGATACGCAGTATTTT

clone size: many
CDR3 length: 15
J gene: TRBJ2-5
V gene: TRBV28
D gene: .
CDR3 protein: CASSPGQRVQETQYF
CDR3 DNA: TGTGCCAGCAGTCCTGGACAGCGCGTCCAAGAGACCCAGTACTTC

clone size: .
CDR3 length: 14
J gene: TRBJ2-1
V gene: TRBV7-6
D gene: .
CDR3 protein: CASSFRPEKNEQFF
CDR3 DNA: TGTGCCAGCAGCTTCCGTCCCGAGAAGAATGAGCAGTTCTTC

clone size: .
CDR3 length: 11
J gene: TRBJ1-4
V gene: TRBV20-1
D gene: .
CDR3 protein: CSASPVEKLFF
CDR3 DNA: TGCAGTGCTAGTCCGGTTGAAAAACTGTTTTTT

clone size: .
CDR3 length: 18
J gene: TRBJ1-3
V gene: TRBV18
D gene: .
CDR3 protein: CASSLRQKRIQTGNTIYF
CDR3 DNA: TGTGCCAGCTCACTTAGACAGAAGAGAATTCAGACTGGAAACACCATATATTTT

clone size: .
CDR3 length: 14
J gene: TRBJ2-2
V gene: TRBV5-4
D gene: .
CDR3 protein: CASSLATGPGELFF
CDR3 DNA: TGTGCCAGCAGCTTGGCTACAGGGCCCGGGGAGCTGTTTTTT

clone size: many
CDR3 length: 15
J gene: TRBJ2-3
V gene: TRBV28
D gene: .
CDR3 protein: CASNPWGDETDTQYF
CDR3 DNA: TGTGCCAGCAACCCCTGGGGGGACGAGACAGATACGCAGTATTTT

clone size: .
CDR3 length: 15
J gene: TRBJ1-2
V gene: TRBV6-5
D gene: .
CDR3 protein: CASSYSSGFNGAYTF
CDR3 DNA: TGTGCCAGCAGTTACTCGTCAGGGTTCAACGGTGCCTACACCTTC

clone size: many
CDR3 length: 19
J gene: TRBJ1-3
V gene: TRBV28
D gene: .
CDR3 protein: CASSATGGRRHRSGNTIYF
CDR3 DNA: TGTGCCAGCAGCGCGACCGGGGGACGGCGCCACAGATCTGGAAACACCATATATTTT

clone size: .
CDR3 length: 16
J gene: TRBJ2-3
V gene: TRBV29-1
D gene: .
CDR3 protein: CSVEARSKKGTDTQYF
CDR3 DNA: TGCAGCGTTGAAGCCCGGTCCAAAAAGGGTACAGATACGCAGTATTTT

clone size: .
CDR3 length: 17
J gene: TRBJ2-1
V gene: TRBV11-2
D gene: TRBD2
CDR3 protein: CASSKRLAGGYYNEQFF
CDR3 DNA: TGTGCCAGCAGCAAACGACTAGCGGGAGGTTACTACAATGAGCAGTTCTTC

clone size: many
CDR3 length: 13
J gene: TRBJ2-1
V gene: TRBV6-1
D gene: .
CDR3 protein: CASRAGSQGEQFF
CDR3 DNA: TGTGCCAGCAGGGCAGGGTCTCAGGGTGAGCAGTTCTTC

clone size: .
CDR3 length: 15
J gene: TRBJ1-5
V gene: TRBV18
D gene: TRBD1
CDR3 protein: CASSKGQGINQPQHF
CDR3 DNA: TGTGCCAGCTCAAAGGGACAGGGGATCAATCAGCCCCAGCATTTT

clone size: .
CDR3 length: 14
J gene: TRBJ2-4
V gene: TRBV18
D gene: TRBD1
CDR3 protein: CASSTRDSLGIQYF
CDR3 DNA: TGTGCCAGCTCCACTCGGGACAGCTTGGGCATTCAGTACTTC

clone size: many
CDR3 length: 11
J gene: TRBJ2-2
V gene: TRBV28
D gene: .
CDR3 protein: CASDDGGELFF
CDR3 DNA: TGTGCCAGCGACGACGGGGGGGAGCTGTTTTTT

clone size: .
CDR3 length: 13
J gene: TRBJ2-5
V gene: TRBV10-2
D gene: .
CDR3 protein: CASSESAGGTQYF
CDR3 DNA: TGCGCCAGCAGTGAGTCCGCCGGGGGTACCCAGTACTTC